This TCR beta chain was found in a study of blood T cell repertoires in COVID-19 (dated by TCRdb to 2020 to 2021). About the study as a whole: The collaborator samples originated in the United States, Italy and Spain and spanned the acute and convalescent phases of COVID-19. Nearly every sample came with metadata listing a de-identified subject ID, COVID-19 status, age in years and sex. A freely available public database, intended as a resource for researchers studying the immune response to SARS-CoV-2, is where the repertoires were released. The prospective study material was composed of cDNA or gDNA derived from T cells, B-cell-depleted T cells, or PBMCs. Samples were obtained from the ongoing ImmuneRACE study (first 160 participants) and from over 1,000 subjects provided by 6 global collaborators. The dataset comprised deeply sampled blood TCRbeta repertoires from subjects exposed to, actively infected with, or recovered from COVID-19. Where available, HLA class I and class II types were obtained from metadata supplied by the sample provider rather than from assay-based typing. General study outcomes and caveats: The quantity of clinical and demographic metadata differed by source and by participant and was supplied without curation.

Concerning this clone: Its cognate antigen has yet to be identified. Base qualities are not at hand, and no much larger clone is one base apart.

Collaborating institutions collected whole blood in K2EDTA tubes following their own protocols. For TCRbeta analysis, collaborators shipped samples in one of three forms: frozen whole blood, isolated PBMCs, or DNA extracted from either of those sample types. The CDR1 and CDR2 encoded by the germline V gene are SGHVS and FQNEAQ. The cysteine opens and the phenylalanine closes a CDR3 of 16 amino acids. Only the CDR3 portion is preserved as DNA: 48 bases, with reading frame beginning at the first base. Here V drops 1 base and J drops 0 bases, and the junction holds 2 bases not matched to any gene. The immunoSEQ Assay, a bias-controlled multiplex PCR, was used to amplify TCRbeta CDR3 regions from genomic DNA. In the paper's pipeline: The number of nucleated cells in each sample was estimated from the amplification of reference gene primers within the assay. To quantify the absolute abundance of each unique TCRbeta CDR3 rearrangement, sequence reads were collapsed and filtered. Productive Simpson clonality was computed per sample as the square root of Simpson's diversity index over productive rearrangements. In TCRdb, the immuneACCESS table is reduced to in-frame sequences with V and J assigned. These tables do not hold every clone; where another copy was compared, an unresolved V gene accounts for under half, and the others remain unexplained. V and J calls and clone size are given by that table; D and trimming were obtained from the DNA. The sample contains 200,000 to 250,000 clones, roughly 82% of them found a single time. The ten top clones hold about 12% of the sample.

In this chain, TRBV7-8 is recombined with TRBJ2-7, with TRBD2 matching 11 junction bases. The sequence was obtained from a woman aged 40 to 50 with acute or convalescent COVID-19. The specimen sequenced was peripheral blood. The sequenced DNA is TGTGCCAGCAGCTTAGGGGGACTAGCGGTCTCCTACGAGCAGTACTTC. It specifies CASSLGGLAVSYEQYF.